The present T cell receptor (beta chain) was sequenced within a study of cytomegalovirus exposure and HLA in healthy donors (dated by TCRdb to 2016 to 2017). A note on the overall study: According to an earlier analysis of around 600 of the donors, about 170 million T cells yielded 117 million unique TCR beta sequences and 276 Gb of sequence data. About five DR-DQ haplotypes were treated as single units for association and clustering because of strong linkage in the cohort. In a later genetic analysis, genome-wide SNP genotypes for about three fifths of the roughly 670 donors were used, and that subset was treated as a discovery cohort. An earlier analysis of about 620 of the donors applied high-throughput TCR beta sequencing to assess whether each TCR beta V gene segment acted as functional or pseudogenic. HLA typing covered class I and class II loci at four-digit resolution. Across 300 to 400 genotyped donors of the cohort, an average of roughly 250,000 unique TCR beta nucleotide sequences per donor were sequenced, and 15% to 20% of those sequences were non-productive. An early release covering 500 to 750 HLA-typed donors comprised about 290 gigabases of sequencing data and 65 million to 100 million unique TCR sequences. A later analysis re-examined previously published TCR beta repertoires from 610 or so donors and added high-resolution HLA genotyping to investigate patterns of TCR occurrence. To predict cytomegalovirus infection status, the study brought together high-throughput TCR immunosequencing, statistical association of individual TCRs with disease status, and machine learning. Using immunosequencing, the study profiled T cell repertoires from 500 to 800 subjects and related those repertoires to cytomegalovirus serostatus. The aim of the study was to test whether cataloging public T cell receptors could identify signatures of past pathogen exposure. The later analysis used no new phenotypic data to find candidate immune exposures, relying instead on TCR beta sequences and their occurrence across donors. The genetic ancestry cluster associated with self-reported Caucasian donors included 81% of the approximately 430 genotyped donors. All discovery cohort repertoires had been generated using a single sequencing platform. Typing coverage varied by locus: roughly 620-640 donors for A, B, C, DRB1 and DQB1; roughly 560 for DQA1; nearly 610 for DPA1; roughly 450 for DPB1. Besides the first cohort of around 700 subjects, a separate validation cohort made up of over 95 different subjects was used. Donor age, sex, ethnicity and CMV serostatus were compiled together with the repertoire data. Overall study results and their limits: Most TCR sequences were observed very rarely across donors, whereas some public TCRs were present in many individuals. Most CMV-associated TCR beta chains appeared to be HLA-restricted in a later analysis, and the HLA associations seemed to be driven largely by CMV exposure. Because HLA typing was missing for some donors at each locus, association tests included only the typed subset. Sequencing depth was assumed to be roughly uniform across donors in the presence/absence analyses, though that assumption may not hold. It was suggested by the authors that the approach could potentially be generalized to other disease states and immunological phenotypes. Correlated functional status among segregating V segments might reflect linkage disequilibrium, but an unknown experimental factor could not be ruled out. A later analysis found that HLA-associated TCR beta chains were more clonally expanded and had lower generation probabilities than equally common non-associated chains. Because the 87-base-pair reads could not distinguish some IMGT-functional V segments, including TRBV6-2 and TRBV6-3, those segments were excluded. A later genetic analysis reported fewer N-insertions in productive TCRs among donors in an Asian-associated ancestry cluster than the roughly 700-donor mean. A further reported finding was that TCR beta sequences accurately predicted the HLA-A and HLA-B alleles for most subjects in the first cohort. The sequencing pipeline was judged likely to have produced a cluster of highly shared sequence variants as a technical artifact. An earlier analysis of some 590 of the donors showed that most TCR beta V segments appeared in productive rearrangements either about 87% or about 30% of the time, which broadly matched IMGT annotations. A later analysis associated around 16,000 TCR beta sequences with specific HLA alleles at a false discovery rate of 0.05. When HLA alleles, especially DR and DQ, strongly co-occurred, TCR associations were difficult to assign to individual alleles. In a later analysis, several top co-occurrence clusters were reported to appear linked to parvovirus B19, influenza, CMV and Epstein-Barr virus. The study gave a list of 150 to 200 TCR beta chains associated with cytomegalovirus. A few of the identified cytomegalovirus-associated TCR beta chains were confirmed in vitro to be specific for cytomegalovirus antigens. The cohort was sequenced for TCR beta chains only, and without alpha or paired-chain data the features that could be detected were limited. In a later genetic analysis, a missense DCLRE1C variant was associated with V-gene and J-gene trimming of TCR beta chains, and the association was replicated in an independent cohort. The earlier analysis of some 560 of the donors excluded 15 to 20 rarely observed V segments, including chromosome 9 orphons, because counts were too low. The classifier was reported to diagnose cytomegalovirus status with high specificity and sensitivity in both the original and validation cohorts. A later analysis found that TCR association rates varied across HLA loci, with DRB1 alleles showing the most associated TCRs and HLA-C alleles the fewest. The only immune exposure information available for the cohort was CMV serostatus.

Details on this clone: This clone's antigen is unknown. No base-level quality is on record; no much larger clone is a single base apart.

In total, 500 to 700 healthy bone marrow donors made up the cohort. At the time of sampling, all cohort members were nominally healthy, though unrecorded immune exposures were likely present. The donor was CMV seronegative and was included in the group of a few hundred seronegative cohort members. Each donor provided a peripheral blood sample, and peripheral blood mononuclear cells were used for TCR beta sequencing. Genomic DNA was extracted from the blood cell samples with the Qiagen DNeasy Blood Extraction Kit. Reading the germline V gene gives CDR1 SGHAT and CDR2 FQNNGV. At the junction V is shortened by 2 bases and J by 5 bases, with 13 bases in between. The CDR3 holds 14 amino acids from the cysteine to the phenylalanine. Only the CDR3 DNA is retained, 42 bases long and in frame from the first base. Receptors were amplified or captured by the immunoSEQ multiplex PCR assay. The multiplex PCR relied on a mix of 60 forward primers for TCR Vbeta segments and 13 reverse primers for TCR Jbeta segments. The CDR3 region of rearranged TCR beta genes was amplified from genomic DNA by a multiplex PCR assay. Amplified TCR beta libraries were sequenced as 87-base-pair reads on the Illumina HiSeq System. In the original analysis: A later analysis tallied 75 million to 95 million unique TCR beta chains across the approximately 670 repertoires, and about 10 million of those chains were shared by two or more donors. Raw reads were error-corrected and collapsed into unique sequences by a nearest-neighbor algorithm in which closely related sequences were merged to remove PCR and sequencing errors. CDR3 sequences were aligned to IMGT reference sequences to assign V, D and J gene segments. For a sequence to be retained, a match of at least six nucleotides to both a V gene segment and a J gene segment was required. Rearrangements were classified as productive when the CDR3 lacked stop codons and remained in frame with V and J, and all other rearrangements were classified as non-productive. CDR3 was defined by IMGT convention, running from the second conserved V-encoded cysteine to the conserved J-encoded phenylalanine. Sequences without an unambiguous match to a single V gene segment were excluded from the earlier analysis of about 600 of the donors. An earlier analysis of 587 of the donors classified V segments as functional when productive rearrangements were above 56.7% and as segregating when the standard deviation between donors was above 5%. A statistical classification framework was developed to diagnose cytomegalovirus status using the catalog of TCR beta chain sequences. A later analysis assigned V and J genes by comparing TCR nucleotide sequences with IMGT/GENE-DB human TR gene sequences. The TCRdist pipeline was used in a later analysis to assign CDR3 sequences and most-parsimonious VDJ recombination scenarios. In a later analysis, every TCR beta chain was defined by the combination of its CDR3 amino acid sequence and its V-gene family, and reads without a unique V-gene family were dropped. A later analysis removed 500 to 650 highly shared, low-generation-probability nucleotide sequences to deal with suspected cross-contamination and a sequencing artifact. In a later analysis, a clonal expansion index was calculated for each public chain from normalized within-repertoire ranks of inferred template counts. In a later analysis, generation probabilities were computed using a VDJ recombination model fitted to out-of-frame rearrangements, and the results were checked against IGoR. Hypergeometric tests were used in a later analysis to score TCR-TCR, TCR-HLA and TCR-CMV co-occurrence, with a repertoire-size bias correction applied to the TCR pairs. To estimate false discovery rates, a later analysis permuted the HLA or CMV assignments 20 times. In a later analysis, co-occurring TCRs were grouped using DBSCAN, and TCRdist sequence similarity was added for clustering within HLA-allele-positive subsets. Co-occurrence clustering excluded repertoires with fewer than 30,000 or more than 120,000 public chains, plus five with anomalous nucleotide sharing. What TCRdb holds here is the immuneACCESS table cut down to in-frame rearrangements. Part of the clones is not present; checked against another copy, under half of the missing clones reflect an unresolved V gene, and the others are unexplained. V and J calls and clone size are those listed in that table; D and trimming were worked out from the DNA. In all, the sample holds 110,000 or so clones, and about 81% of those were seen once. 1.5% to 2% of the sample is in the top ten clones.

What was sequenced was PBMCs. The clonotype was recovered from a man between 35 and 55 years old in good health and CMV-seronegative. The chain is made from TRBV11-2 and TRBJ2-7; the D gene cannot be named for sure. This receptor carries the CDR3 CASSLSGPTNEQYF. The nucleotide sequence is TGTGCCAGCAGCTTATCGGGTCCGACGAACGAGCAGTACTTC.